Below are 19 T cell receptor beta chains sequenced from a single sample in a study of cytomegalovirus exposure and HLA in healthy donors. With 60 Vbeta and 13 Jbeta primers, the PCR was carried out. TCRdb keeps only in-frame clones here, not all; method: immunoSEQ multiplex PCR. In the table there are roughly 110,000 clones, roughly 72% of which are singletons. What was sequenced was PBMCs. These receptors were obtained from a man aged 25-40 years in good health and CMV-seronegative.

The chain links TRBV9 to TRBJ2-1; a weak D match, TRBD1 (6 bases). V shed 2 bases and J shed 4 bases, with 10 bases lying between them. The CDR3 extends over 14 amino acids. CDR1 SGDLS and CDR2 YYNGEE come from the germline V gene. For the CDR3, the DNA is TGTGCCAGCAGCGTTCAGACAGGATACAATGAGCAGTTCTTC. Translated, it gives CASSVQTGYNEQFF.

The genes are TRBV19 and TRBJ1-2; D is uncertain. The CDR3 runs to 15 residues. CDR1 is LNHDA and CDR2 is SQIVND in the germline V gene (reference sequence). Trimming stripped 3 bases from V and 4 bases from J, with 15 bases between. The CDR3 nucleotides read TGTGCCAGTAGTATCGGTGACGGGTCCCTCTATGGCTACACCTTC. Protein: CASSIGDGSLYGYTF.

This clone occurred once. The V call is TRBV7-3, the J call TRBJ1-1, with a possible D match to TRBD1 (6 bases). Trimming removed 5 bases at V and 0 bases at J, with 10 bases between. Germline V gene lookup returns CDR1 SGHTA and CDR2 FQGTGA. This CDR3 is 14 amino acids long. The CDR3 sequence: CASSVQGMNTEAFF. The CDR3 DNA is TGTGCCAGCAGCGTACAGGGTATGAACACTGAAGCTTTCTTT. The full variable domain, with the rest looked up from reference TRBV7-3 and TRBJ1-1, is GAGVSQTPSNKVTEKGKYVELRCDPISGHTALYWYRQSLGQGPEFLIYFQGTGAADDSGLPNDRFFAVRPEGSVSTLKIQRTERGDSAVYLCASSVQGMNTEAFFGQGTRLTVV.

V gene TRBV5-1 combines with J gene TRBJ2-2; TRBD2 aligns across 8 bases. The germline gives CDR1 SGHRS, CDR2 YFSETQ. With V trimmed by 1 base and J by 5 bases, 10 bases remained unmatched. This CDR3 has 17 residues. This CDR3 is CASSLFGRLAGTGELFF. For the CDR3, the DNA is TGCGCCAGCAGCTTGTTCGGGAGGCTAGCGGGTACCGGGGAGCTGTTTTTT.

The J gene is TRBJ1-2, the V gene TRBV6-1, with D possibly TRBD1 on 6 matching bases. The length of the CDR3 is 16 residues. Germline V gives CDR1 MNHNS, CDR2 SASEGT. V lost 0 bases to trimming and J lost 8 bases, with 19 bases between them. As DNA, the CDR3 is TGTGCCAGCAGTGAAGCTGAGGCAGGAGTTGGGGGCGGCTACACCTTC. It is translated as CASSEAEAGVGGGYTF.

The table lists this clone with a count of one. This chain links TRBV9 with TRBJ2-6; D is possibly TRBD2 (5 bases). The length of the CDR3 is 16 residues. V gave up 4 bases and J gave up 0 bases, with 11 bases separating them. CDR1 and CDR2 (germline): SGDLS, YYNGEE. The DNA for the CDR3 is TGTGCCAGCAGCCCGAGGGCTGGCTCTGGGGCCAACGTCCTGACTTTC. Its translation: CASSPRAGSGANVLTF.

This clone came up once. V usage is TRBV19 and J usage is TRBJ2-7; D is perhaps TRBD2 (6 bases). Germline-derived CDR1 and CDR2 are LNHDA and SQIVND (reference sequence). The CDR3 loop spans 15 amino acids. The V and J ends lost 5 bases and 6 bases respectively, with 20 bases between them. CDR3 bases: TGTGCCAGTAGTTTCTCCGTAGGAGGGAAGGGCGAGCAGTACTTC. Its translation is CASSFSVGGKGEQYF.

The V call is TRBV4-2, the J call TRBJ2-5; 10 nucleotides line up with TRBD1. The CDR3 sequence is 16 residues long. Germline trimming cut 3 bases from V and 5 bases from J; bases unmatched to any gene: 9. Germline CDR1 is LGHNA and CDR2 is YNFKEQ. The chain's CDR3 is CASSQLRDRGWETQYF. The CDR3 DNA reads as TGTGCCAGCAGCCAGCTGAGGGACAGGGGCTGGGAGACCCAGTACTTC.

This clone came up a few times. The V and J genes are TRBV15 and TRBJ1-2; D is unresolved. Germline V gene sequence: CDR1 LNHNV, CDR2 YYDKDF (reference sequence). This CDR3 contains 16 residues. The ends were cut back, 5 bases at V and 0 bases at J, with 16 bases in the middle. CDR3 nucleotides: TGTGCCACCAGCCGCAAAACCGGGGTCCCTAACTATGGCTACACCTTC. Residues: CATSRKTGVPNYGYTF.

This chain links TRBV18 with TRBJ1-1, with no clear D. The V gene lost 3 bases and the J gene lost 4 bases, with 12 bases spanning the gap. CDR3 length equals 14 residues. Germline V gene lookup returns CDR1 KGHSH and CDR2 LQKENI. The CDR3 region has the DNA TGTGCCAGCTCACCTGAGCAGGTGGGCACTGAAGCTTTCTTT. Amino acids: CASSPEQVGTEAFF.

The V and J genes are TRBV15 and TRBJ1-2, with 8 bases fitting TRBD1. The V gene end was trimmed by 3 bases and the J gene end by 2 bases; junction bases not matched to a gene: 8. The length of the CDR3 is 16 residues. Germline CDR1 reads LNHNV; CDR2 reads YYDKDF (reference sequence). CDR3 residues: CATSSEDRAKNYGYTF. The CDR3 DNA follows: TGTGCCACCAGCAGTGAGGACAGGGCCAAGAACTATGGCTACACCTTC.

The V gene is TRBV28, the J gene TRBJ2-7, with TRBD2 matching 8 bases. With 10 bases clipped from V and 0 bases from J, the junction kept 8 bases outside the gene matches. Germline CDR1 reads MDHEN; CDR2 reads SYDVKM. The CDR3 sequence is 14 residues long. CDR3 region: CATRRAGDSYEQYF. CDR3 DNA sequence: TGTGCCACCCGTAGAGCGGGAGACTCCTACGAGCAGTACTTC.

This sequence joins TRBV12-5 and TRBJ2-5; 8 bases fit TRBD2. The junction had 9 bases not matched to a gene; V was cut back by 4 bases and J by 2 bases. CDR1 is LGHNT and CDR2 is FRNRAP in the germline V gene. CDR3 size: 16 residues. DNA for the CDR3: TGTGCTAGTGGTTCCAATGGGACTAGATCTCAAGAGACCCAGTACTTC. Translated, it gives CASGSNGTRSQETQYF.

The chain uses TRBV7-9 and TRBJ2-7; TRBD2 matches 9 bases. The germline V gene encodes CDR1 SEHNR and CDR2 FQNEAQ (reference sequence). The CDR3 extends over 14 amino acids. V dropped 4 bases and J dropped 3; count of bases not matched to a gene: 4. The CDR3, as DNA: TGTGCCAGCAGCTCAGCGGGGGGTCTCTACGAGCAGTACTTC. This gives the protein CASSSAGGLYEQYF.

This chain uses TRBV30 with TRBJ1-2; the D gene is possibly TRBD1 (5 bases). The CDR3 contains 13 residues. The V gene's germline CDR1 is GTSNPN and CDR2 SVGIG (reference sequence). Trimming removed 2 bases from V and 2 bases from J, with 9 bases in between. CDR3 bases: TGTGCCTGGAGTAGACAGAGCAACTATGGCTACACCTTC. As protein: CAWSRQSNYGYTF.

The chain couples TRBV9 to TRBJ2-5; 7 positions match TRBD1. V trimming: 0 bases; J trimming: 3 bases; junction bases outside the gene matches: 2. CDR1 SGDLS and CDR2 YYNGEE come from the germline V gene. CDR3 length equals 14 residues. CDR3 nucleotides: TGTGCCAGCAGCGTAGAGGGACAGAAAGAGACCCAGTACTTC. As protein: CASSVEGQKETQYF.

This chain links TRBV19 with TRBJ2-3, with D hard to call. The CDR3 consists of 13 residues. CDR1 is LNHDA, CDR2 SQIVND, per germline (reference sequence). V lost 1 base and J 3 bases, leaving 5 bases between the germline ends. The chain's CDR3 is CASSIVQTDTQYF. The CDR3 DNA reads TGTGCCAGTAGTATAGTTCAGACAGATACGCAGTATTTT. Full variable domain (rest looked up from reference TRBV19 and TRBJ2-3): DGGITQSPKYLFRKEGQNVTLSCEQNLNHDAMYWYRQDPGQGLRLIYYSQIVNDFQKGDIAEGYSVSREKKESFPLTVTSAQKNPTAFYLCASSIVQTDTQYFGPGTRLTVL.

The chain employs TRBV6-5 and TRBJ2-3; 8 nucleotides line up with TRBD1. CDR3 length: 13 residues. The V segment lost 8 bases and the J segment 2 bases; nucleotides outside the gene matches: 3. Per germline, CDR1 MNHEY and CDR2 SVGAGI. The CDR3 DNA reads TGTGCCAGCGCGGACAGGGACACAGATACGCAGTATTTT. This gives the protein CASADRDTDTQYF.

The rearrangement joins TRBV29-1 to TRBJ1-2; the D gene is possibly TRBD1 (6 bases). This CDR3 contains 14 residues. CDR1 and CDR2 from the germline V gene are SQVTM and ANQGSEA. V lost 2 bases to trimming and J lost 3 bases, with 13 bases between them. The CDR3 bases are TGCAGCGTTGAAACAATTCGGACAGACTATGGCTACACCTTC. Its translation: CSVETIRTDYGYTF.